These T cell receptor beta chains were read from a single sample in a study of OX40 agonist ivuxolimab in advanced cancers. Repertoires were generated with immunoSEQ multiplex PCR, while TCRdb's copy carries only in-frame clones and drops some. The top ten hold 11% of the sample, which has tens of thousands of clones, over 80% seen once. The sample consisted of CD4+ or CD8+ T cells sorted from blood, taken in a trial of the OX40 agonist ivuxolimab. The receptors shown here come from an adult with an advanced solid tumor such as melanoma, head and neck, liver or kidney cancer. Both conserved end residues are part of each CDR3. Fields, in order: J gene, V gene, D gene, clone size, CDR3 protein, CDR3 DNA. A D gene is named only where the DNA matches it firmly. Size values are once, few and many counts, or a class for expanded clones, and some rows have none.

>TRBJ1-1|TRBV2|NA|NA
CASRFEGQANTEAFF
TGTGCCAGCAGGTTTGAGGGACAAGCGAACACTGAAGCTTTCTTT
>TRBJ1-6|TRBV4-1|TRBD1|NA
CASSQGRQGPRGSPLHF
TGCGCCAGCAGCCAAGGTCGACAGGGACCGCGGGGCTCACCCCTCCACTTT
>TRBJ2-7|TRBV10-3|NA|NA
CAISPGNLVEQYF
TGTGCCATCAGCCCCGGGAATCTTGTAGAGCAGTACTTC
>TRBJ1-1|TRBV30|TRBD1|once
CAWSRRDRRGPNTEAFF
TGTGCCTGGAGTCGTAGGGACAGGAGGGGCCCGAACACTGAAGCTTTCTTT
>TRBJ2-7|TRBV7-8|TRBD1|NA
CASSLYRGLSYEQYF
TGTGCCAGCAGCCTGTACAGGGGGCTGTCCTACGAGCAGTACTTC
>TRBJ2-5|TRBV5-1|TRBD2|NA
CASSLERGDQETQYF
TGCGCCAGCAGCTTGGAGCGGGGGGACCAAGAGACCCAGTACTTC
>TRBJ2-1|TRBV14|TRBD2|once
CASSQEASGTEQFF
TGTGCCAGCAGCCAAGAAGCTAGCGGGACTGAGCAGTTCTTC
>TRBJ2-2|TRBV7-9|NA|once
CASSLGAMTGELFF
TGTGCCAGCAGCTTAGGGGCGATGACCGGGGAGCTGTTTTTT
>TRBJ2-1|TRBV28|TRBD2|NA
CASSPLAGGPFGNEQFF
TGTGCCAGCAGTCCACTAGCGGGAGGGCCATTTGGGAATGAGCAGTTCTTC
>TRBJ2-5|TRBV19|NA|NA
CASSTAQGQETQYF
TGTGCCAGTAGTACAGCCCAGGGCCAAGAGACCCAGTACTTC
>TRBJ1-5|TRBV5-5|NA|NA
CASSLGGAWTYSNQPQHF
TGTGCCAGCAGCTTGGGAGGGGCTTGGACTTATAGCAATCAGCCCCAGCATTTT
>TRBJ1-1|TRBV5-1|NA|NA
CASSQESGISEAFF
TGCGCCAGCAGCCAAGAATCTGGGATCTCTGAAGCTTTCTTT
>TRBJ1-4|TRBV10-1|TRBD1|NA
CASSDGTVGNNEKLFF
TGCGCCAGCAGTGATGGGACAGTGGGGAATAATGAAAAACTGTTTTTT
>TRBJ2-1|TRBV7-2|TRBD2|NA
CASSWGLAGGIPFF
TGTGCCAGCAGCTGGGGACTAGCGGGAGGGATTCCGTTCTTC
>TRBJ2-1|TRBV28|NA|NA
CASSSLEAGHNEQFF
TGTGCCAGCAGTTCCCTGGAAGCGGGTCATAATGAGCAGTTCTTC
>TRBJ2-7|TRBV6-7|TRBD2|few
CASSCCPSTSGSYEQYF
TGTGCCAGCAGCTGCTGCCCTTCCACGAGCGGGAGCTACGAGCAGTACTTC
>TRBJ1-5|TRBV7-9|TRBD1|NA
CASSFGTGYQPQHF
TGTGCCAGCAGCTTCGGGACAGGGTATCAGCCCCAGCATTTT
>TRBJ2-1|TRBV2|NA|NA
CASRDTAYNEQFF
TGTGCCAGCAGGGACACTGCCTACAATGAGCAGTTCTTC
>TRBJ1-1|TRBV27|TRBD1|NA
CASSVDRATEAFF
TGTGCCAGCAGTGTAGACAGGGCCACTGAAGCTTTCTTT
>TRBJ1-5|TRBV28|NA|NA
CASNPGVYSNQPQHF
TGTGCCAGCAACCCGGGGGTTTATAGCAATCAGCCCCAGCATTTT
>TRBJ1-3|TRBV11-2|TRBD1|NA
CASSSDRGSGNTIYF
TGTGCCAGCAGCTCCGACAGGGGCTCGGGAAACACCATATATTTT
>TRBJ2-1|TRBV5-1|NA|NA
CASSFSRGNEQFF
TGCGCCAGCAGCTTTTCTCGCGGCAATGAGCAGTTCTTC
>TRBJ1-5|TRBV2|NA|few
CASSEAGGSQPQHF
TGTGCCAGCAGTGAAGCGGGGGGTTCCCAGCCCCAGCATTTT
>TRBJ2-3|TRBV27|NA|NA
CASGRGDTQYF
TGTGCCAGCGGTCGGGGAGATACGCAGTATTTT
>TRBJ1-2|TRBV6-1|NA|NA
CASTETGGSYTF
TGTGCCAGCACCGAAACAGGAGGTAGCTACACCTTC
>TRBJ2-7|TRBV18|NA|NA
CASSRGTSRIYEQYF
TGTGCCAGCTCCAGAGGGACTTCTCGTATCTACGAGCAGTACTTC
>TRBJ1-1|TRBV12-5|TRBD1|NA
CASGLASGTGIRNTEAFF
TGTGCTAGTGGTTTGGCATCCGGGACAGGGATCCGAAACACTGAAGCTTTCTTT
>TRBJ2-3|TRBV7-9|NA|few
CASSLGDMRQYF
TGTGCCAGCAGCTTAGGGGACATGCGGCAGTATTTT
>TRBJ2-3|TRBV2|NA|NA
CASSEAGRTDTQYF
TGTGCCAGCAGTGAAGCAGGGCGCACAGATACGCAGTATTTT
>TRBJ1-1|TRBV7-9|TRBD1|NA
CASSWTGVDTEAFF
TGTGCCAGCAGCTGGACAGGGGTGGACACTGAAGCTTTCTTT